The 25 T cell receptor beta chains in this list originate from one sample, sequenced in a study of cytomegalovirus exposure and HLA in healthy donors (dated by TCRdb to the late 2010s). Libraries were made using the immunoSEQ multiplex PCR assay. For the multiplex PCR, a mixture combining 60 forward primers for TCR Vbeta segments and 13 reverse primers for TCR Jbeta segments was used. TCRdb obtained this table from immuneACCESS and retained in-frame rearrangements with V and J assigned. These tables miss some clones; where compared with another copy, unresolved V genes account for less than half of the shortfall, and the remainder is unexplained. Counted in this sample were under 150,000 clones; approximately 82% of them appeared once. Around 3% of the sample goes to the ten largest clones. The sample taken for sequencing was PBMCs. These TCRs come from a boy between 2 and 15 years old in good health and CMV-seronegative.

The chain has TRBV6-4 and TRBJ2-3, with 11 positions matching TRBD2. Germline-derived CDR1 and CDR2 are MRHNA and SNTAGT. With 3 bases clipped from V and 9 bases from J, the junction kept 5 bases outside the gene matches. The CDR3 runs 14 residues. CDR3 in amino acids: CASSEVAGGETQYF. CDR3 nucleotides: TGTGCCAGCAGTGAAGTAGCGGGAGGGGAGACGCAGTATTTT.

The chain uses TRBV7-9 and TRBJ1-1; D uncertain. Germline V CDR1 and CDR2: SEHNR, FQNEAQ (reference sequence). The CDR3 is 15 amino acids. Trimming took 8 bases from V and 3 from J, leaving 19 bases between them. As DNA, the CDR3 is TGTGCCAGCGCCCTTAAAGCCCATCCCCACACTGAAGCTTTCTTT. It yields the protein CASALKAHPHTEAFF.

V gene TRBV6-5 combines with J gene TRBJ1-1; 7 nucleotides align to TRBD1. J lost 4 bases, V lost 0 bases, and 5 bases had no gene match. The CDR3 has 15 residues. CDR1 is MNHEY, CDR2 SVGAGI, per germline. The CDR3 nucleotides read TGTGCCAGCAGTTACTCGGGACAGATGGGCACTGAAGCTTTCTTT. This codes for CASSYSGQMGTEAFF.

This clone has only one observation. The chain carries TRBV18 and TRBJ2-7; D might be TRBD1 (6 bases). Between the trimmed V and J ends, which lost 5 bases and 3 bases, there was a span of 11 bases. Per the germline V gene, CDR1 is KGHSH and CDR2 is LQKENI. The CDR3 extends over 13 amino acids. CDR3 in DNA: TGTGCCAGCTCAGACCAGGGGAGCTACGAGCAGTACTTC. Encoded protein: CASSDQGSYEQYF.

This chain joins TRBV6-5 and TRBJ1-2; TRBD1 matches 8 bases. This CDR3 is built from 14 residues. After removal of 4 bases from V and 5 bases from J, the junction contained 6 bases not matched to a gene. Germline loops: CDR1 MNHEY, CDR2 SVGAGI. The CDR3 loop reads CASSLGDRRYGYTF. The CDR3 DNA reads as TGTGCCAGCAGTTTGGGGGACAGGAGGTATGGCTACACCTTC.

V and J are TRBV27 and TRBJ1-5; no clear D gene. The CDR3 length is 13 residues. With 0 bases removed from V and 7 bases from J, the gap between germline ends came to 7 bases. The V gene's germline CDR1 is MNHEY and CDR2 SMNVEV (reference sequence). The CDR3 region is CASSLSNRQPQHF. CDR3 sequence (DNA): TGTGCCAGCAGTTTATCGAATCGGCAGCCCCAGCATTTT.

A few counts support this clone. The CDR3 bases are TGTGCCAGCAGTGACCGTAGTGGAGTAGGCTACAATGAGCAGTTCTTC. Translating it yields CASSDRSGVGYNEQFF. This sequence joins TRBV27 and TRBJ2-1, with no clear D. CDR1 and CDR2 from the germline V gene are MNHEY and SMNVEV (reference sequence). Trimming removed 5 bases at V and 3 bases at J, with 17 bases between. The CDR3 length is 16 residues.

The chain uses TRBV6-4 and TRBJ2-2; weak D call: TRBD1 (6 bases). Looked up from germline, CDR1 is MRHNA and CDR2 is SNTAGT. CDR3 size: 15 residues. V was trimmed by 5 bases and J by 3 bases, leaving 13 bases between them. DNA for the CDR3: TGTGCCAGCAGTAGGCAGGGGTCGGACACCGGGGAGCTGTTTTTT. This codes for CASSRQGSDTGELFF.

CDR3 in DNA: TGTGCCAGCAGTGTTTCCGGGAACACTGAAGCTTTCTTT. Its protein product is CASSVSGNTEAFF. The chain carries TRBV6-1 and TRBJ1-1, with unresolved D. This CDR3 contains 13 residues. The germline V and J ends were trimmed by 4 bases and 1 base, with 7 bases remaining between them. Looked up from germline, CDR1 is MNHNS and CDR2 is SASEGT.

The CDR3 here is CASSIRQATNYGYTF. For the CDR3, the DNA is TGTGCCAGTAGTATCCGCCAGGCTACTAACTATGGCTACACCTTC. The J gene is TRBJ1-2, the V gene TRBV19, with D unresolved. The germline CDR1 and CDR2 sequences are LNHDA and SQIVND (reference sequence). V was trimmed by 3 bases and J by 0 bases, leaving 11 bases between them. This CDR3 contains 15 residues.

The CDR3 sequence is CASSHEGGELNSPLHF. The CDR3 DNA reads as TGTGCCAGCAGCCACGAGGGGGGGGAATTAAATTCACCCCTCCACTTT. The V and J genes are TRBV6-6 and TRBJ1-6, with D possibly being TRBD1 (6 bases). Germline-derived CDR1 and CDR2 are MNHNY and SVGAGI (reference sequence). V was trimmed by 6 bases and J by 7 bases, leaving 19 bases between them. The CDR3 runs to 16 residues.

The chain has TRBV7-8 and TRBJ2-3; a possible D gene is TRBD2 (7 bases). CDR3 length: 17 residues. Trimming removed 0 bases from V and 5 bases from J, with 18 bases in between. Germline values: CDR1 SGHVS, CDR2 FQNEAQ. CDR3 bases: TGTGCCAGCAGCTTAGCCTTAGGGCGGGGGCGCGAAGATACGCAGTATTTT. Translated: CASSLALGRGREDTQYF.

The chain employs TRBV5-6 and TRBJ2-1; 8 positions match TRBD1. The CDR3 is 15 amino acids. Germline CDR1 reads SGHDT; CDR2 reads YYEEEE. J lost 4 bases, V lost 4 bases, and 7 bases had no gene match. The CDR3 nucleotides are TGTGCCAGCAGCACCTACGACAGGGGTTACAATGAGCAGTTCTTC. Encoded protein: CASSTYDRGYNEQFF.

The DNA of the CDR3 is TGTGCCAGCAGCTTGGACAGGACGGGCGGCTACACCTTC. Translation: CASSLDRTGGYTF. The chain has TRBV11-1 and TRBJ1-2; 7 nucleotides line up with TRBD1. V lost 3 bases to trimming and J lost 8 bases; unmatched junction nucleotides: 6. CDR1 is SGHAT and CDR2 is FQDESV in the germline V gene (reference sequence). The length of the CDR3 is 13 residues. Combining the CDR3 with reference TRBV11-1 and TRBJ1-2 gives the whole variable domain EAEVAQSPRYKITEKSQAVAFWCDPISGHATLYWYRQILGQGPELLVQFQDESVVDDSQLPKDRFSAERLKGVDSTLKIQPAELGDSAMYLCASSLDRTGGYTFGSGTRLTVV.

The chain employs TRBV18 and TRBJ2-5; D call uncertain. The CDR3 sequence is 14 residues long. Trimming stripped 1 base from V and 7 bases from J, with 13 bases between. Germline assignment: CDR1 KGHSH and CDR2 LQKENI. CDR3 nucleotide sequence: TGTGCCAGCTCACCACGCGGCCCATTAATGACCCAGTACTTC. Translated: CASSPRGPLMTQYF.

This clone was seen a handful of times. The V call is TRBV7-8, the J call TRBJ2-2, with D possibly being TRBD2 (7 bases). This CDR3 comprises 15 residues. In germline, CDR1 is SGHVS, CDR2 FQNEAQ. V shed 4 bases and J shed 7 bases, with 16 bases lying between them. CDR3 sequence: CASSSRGGADGELFF. In DNA form, the CDR3 reads TGTGCCAGCAGCTCAAGGGGGGGGGCGGACGGGGAGCTGTTTTTT.

The chain has TRBV7-2 and TRBJ1-2; D remains unclear. The germline CDR1 and CDR2 sequences are SGHTA and FQGNSA. This CDR3 contains 15 residues. The V gene lost 6 bases and the J gene lost 4 bases, with 18 bases spanning the gap. The DNA of the CDR3 is TGTGCCAGCAGTTCAGAGGTCTTCAGCTTCTATGGCTACACCTTC. Protein sequence: CASSSEVFSFYGYTF.

The chain has TRBV4-2 and TRBJ1-5; 8 bases map to TRBD1. Losses at the gene ends were 1 base for V and 2 bases for J; bases not matched to a gene: 4. The CDR3 is 16 residues long. CDR1 is LGHNA, CDR2 YNFKEQ, per germline. CDR3 DNA: TGTGCCAGCAGCCAAGCAGGGGGCGAAGGCAATCAGCCCCAGCATTTT. It yields the protein CASSQAGGEGNQPQHF.

The rearrangement links TRBV10-3 to TRBJ1-4, with D possibly being TRBD1 (6 bases). This CDR3 is built from 13 residues. Germline V gives CDR1 ENHRY, CDR2 SYGVKD. V was trimmed by 9 bases and J by 6 bases, leaving 14 bases between them. CDR3 amino acids: CAISTGQDEKLFF. The CDR3 DNA reads TGTGCCATTTCGACAGGTCAGGATGAAAAACTGTTTTTT.

V is TRBV10-1 and J is TRBJ2-7; perhaps D is TRBD1 or TRBD2 (5 bases each). The CDR3 runs 14 residues. CDR1 is WNHNN and CDR2 is SYGVQD in the germline V gene (reference sequence). Trimming pared 7 bases from V and 5 bases from J, leaving 18 bases between. CDR3 nucleotide sequence: TGCGCCAGCACCTTTTACAGGTGGCGGGACGAGCAGTACGTC. Residues: CASTFYRWRDEQYV.

The V and J genes are TRBV7-3 and TRBJ2-7, with D maybe TRBD1 (5 bases). V was trimmed by 6 bases and J by 0 bases, leaving 9 bases between them. The CDR3 is 13 residues long. Germline loops: CDR1 SGHTA, CDR2 FQGTGA. The CDR3 protein is CASSAGFSYEQYF. CDR3 sequence (DNA): TGTGCCAGCAGTGCAGGGTTCTCCTACGAGCAGTACTTC.

This clone was seen just once. V and J are TRBV5-1 and TRBJ2-3; TRBD2 is a possible D gene (6 bases). The CDR3 sequence is 13 residues long. V was shortened by 0 bases and J by 6 bases, with 8 bases between the two germline ends. The V gene's germline CDR1 is SGHRS and CDR2 YFSETQ. The CDR3 here is CASSLAAGDTQYF. In DNA form, the CDR3 reads TGCGCCAGCAGCTTGGCCGCGGGGGATACGCAGTATTTT.

This clone was seen a single time. The rearrangement uses TRBV2 and TRBJ1-5; 11 bases match TRBD1. The CDR3 is 14 residues long. Germline trimming cut 7 bases from V and 6 bases from J; bases unmatched to any gene: 5. Germline CDR1 is SNHLY and CDR2 is FYNNEI. The CDR3 spells CASKAGTGGQPQHF. The CDR3 nucleotides read TGTGCCAGCAAGGCGGGGACAGGGGGTCAGCCCCAGCATTTT.

This sequence joins TRBV4-1 and TRBJ1-5, with 8 bases lining up with TRBD1. Trimming removed 8 bases from V and 0 bases from J; junction bases left unmatched: 9. The CDR3 runs 16 residues. The germline V gene encodes CDR1 MGHRA and CDR2 YSYEKL. DNA of the CDR3: TGCGCCAGCGCTCCGGGACAGGCCTTTAGCAATCAGCCCCAGCATTTT. It encodes CASAPGQAFSNQPQHF.

This chain connects TRBV5-1 to TRBJ1-1; TRBD1 aligns across 11 bases. With 3 bases clipped from V and 12 bases from J, the junction kept 4 bases outside the gene matches. The germline V gene has CDR1 SGHRS and CDR2 YFSETQ. This CDR3 is built from 12 residues. CDR3 protein: CASSSDRGLTFF. CDR3 nucleotide sequence: TGCGCCAGCAGCTCGGACAGGGGGCTAACTTTCTTT. The whole variable domain, remainder taken from reference TRBV5-1 and TRBJ1-1, is KAGVTQTPRYLIKTRGQQVTLSCSPISGHRSVSWYQQTPGQGLQFLFEYFSETQRNKGNFPGRFSGRQFSNSRSEMNVSTLELGDSALYLCASSSDRGLTFFGQGTRLTVV.